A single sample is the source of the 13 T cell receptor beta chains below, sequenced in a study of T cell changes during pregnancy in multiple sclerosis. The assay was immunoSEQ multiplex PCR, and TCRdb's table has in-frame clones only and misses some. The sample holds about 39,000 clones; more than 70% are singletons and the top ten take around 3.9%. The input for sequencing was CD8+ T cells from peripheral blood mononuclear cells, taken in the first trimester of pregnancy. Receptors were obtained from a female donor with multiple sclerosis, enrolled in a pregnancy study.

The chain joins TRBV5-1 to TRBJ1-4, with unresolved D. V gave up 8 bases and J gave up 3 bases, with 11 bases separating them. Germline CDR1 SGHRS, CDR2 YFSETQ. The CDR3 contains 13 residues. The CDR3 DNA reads TGCGCCAGTCGGTTCATGGCTAATGAAAAACTGTTTTTT. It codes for CASRFMANEKLFF.

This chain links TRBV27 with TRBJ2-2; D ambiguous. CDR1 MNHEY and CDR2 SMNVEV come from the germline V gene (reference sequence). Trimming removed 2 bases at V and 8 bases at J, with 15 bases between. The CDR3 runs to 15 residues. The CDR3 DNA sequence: TGTGCCAGCAGTTTAGGTCTCGGTGGGCTGGGGGAGCTGTTTTTT. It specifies CASSLGLGGLGELFF.

In DNA, the CDR3 is TGTGCCAGCATTCGACAGGGGGCTGGAAACACCATATATTTT. It translates to CASIRQGAGNTIYF. J is TRBJ1-3 and V is TRBV28, with TRBD1 identical over 9 bases. V was pared by 7 bases and J by 2 bases, with 3 bases of the junction left unmatched. This CDR3 contains 14 residues. In germline, CDR1 is MDHEN, CDR2 SYDVKM.

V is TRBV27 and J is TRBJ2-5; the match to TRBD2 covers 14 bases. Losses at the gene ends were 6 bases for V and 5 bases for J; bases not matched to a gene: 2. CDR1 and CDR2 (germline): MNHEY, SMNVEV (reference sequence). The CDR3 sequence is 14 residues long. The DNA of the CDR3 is TGTGCCAGCAGGGGACTAGCGGGGGACGAGACCCAGTACTTC. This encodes CASRGLAGDETQYF.

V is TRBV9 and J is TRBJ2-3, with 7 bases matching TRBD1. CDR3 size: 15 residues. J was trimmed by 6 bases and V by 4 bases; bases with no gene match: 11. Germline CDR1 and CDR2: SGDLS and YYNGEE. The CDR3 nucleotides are TGTGCCAGCAGCCAAACGGGACAGTTCGGGGATACGCAGTATTTT. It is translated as CASSQTGQFGDTQYF.

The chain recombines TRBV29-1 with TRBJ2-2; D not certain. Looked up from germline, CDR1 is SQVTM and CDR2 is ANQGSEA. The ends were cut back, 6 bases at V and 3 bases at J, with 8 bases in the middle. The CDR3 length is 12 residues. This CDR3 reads CSVESDTGELFF. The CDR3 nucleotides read TGCAGCGTCGAGTCGGACACCGGGGAGCTGTTTTTT.

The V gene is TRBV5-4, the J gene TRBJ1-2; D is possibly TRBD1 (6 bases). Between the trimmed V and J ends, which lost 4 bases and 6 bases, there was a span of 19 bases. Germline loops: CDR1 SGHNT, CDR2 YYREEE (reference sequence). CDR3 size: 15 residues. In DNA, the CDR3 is TGTGCCAGCAGCCCTAGGGGGGGCGCCTCTAATGGCTACACCTTC. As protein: CASSPRGGASNGYTF.

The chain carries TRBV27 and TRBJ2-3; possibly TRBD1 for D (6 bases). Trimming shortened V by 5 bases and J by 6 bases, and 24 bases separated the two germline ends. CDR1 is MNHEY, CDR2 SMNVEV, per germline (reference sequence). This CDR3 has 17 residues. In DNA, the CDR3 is TGTGCCAGCAGTGGACAGTTTCGAGCAAGTCACACGGATACGCAGTATTTT. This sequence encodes CASSGQFRASHTDTQYF.

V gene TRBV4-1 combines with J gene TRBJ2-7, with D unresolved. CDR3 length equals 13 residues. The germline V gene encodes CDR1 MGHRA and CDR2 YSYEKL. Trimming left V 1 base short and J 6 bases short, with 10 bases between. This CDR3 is CASSQASSGEQYF. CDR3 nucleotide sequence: TGCGCCAGCAGCCAAGCTTCCTCCGGCGAGCAGTACTTC.

The CDR3 DNA follows: TGTGCCAGCAGCTATCGGTATGGCTACACCTTC. Its translation: CASSYRYGYTF. The chain recombines TRBV11-2 with TRBJ1-2; D remains ambiguous. The CDR3 has 11 amino acids. Trimming removed 4 bases from V and 5 bases from J, with 5 bases in between. Germline loops: CDR1 SGHAT, CDR2 FQNNGV.

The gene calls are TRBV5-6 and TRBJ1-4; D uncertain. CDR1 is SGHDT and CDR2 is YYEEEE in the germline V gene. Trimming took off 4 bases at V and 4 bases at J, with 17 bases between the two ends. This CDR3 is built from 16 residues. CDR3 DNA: TGTGCCAGCAGCCTGGCCCCGGAGGTTTTTAATGAAAAACTGTTTTTT. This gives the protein CASSLAPEVFNEKLFF.

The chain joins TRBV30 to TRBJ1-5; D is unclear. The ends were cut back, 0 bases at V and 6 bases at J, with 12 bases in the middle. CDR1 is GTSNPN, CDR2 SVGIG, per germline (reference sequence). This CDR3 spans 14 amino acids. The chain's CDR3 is CAWSVPATAQPQHF. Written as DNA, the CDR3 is TGTGCCTGGAGTGTCCCGGCGACTGCTCAGCCCCAGCATTTT.

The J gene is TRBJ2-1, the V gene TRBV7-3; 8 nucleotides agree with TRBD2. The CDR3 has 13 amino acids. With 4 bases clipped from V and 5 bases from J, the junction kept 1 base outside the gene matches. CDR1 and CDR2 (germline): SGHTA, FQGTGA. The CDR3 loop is CASSSGGNNEQFF. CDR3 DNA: TGTGCCAGCAGCTCGGGGGGGAACAATGAGCAGTTCTTC.